The clone carrying this T cell receptor (beta chain) has a handful of counts. Its specificity is not known. CDR1 is MDHEN, CDR2 SYDVKM, per germline. Trimming took 6 bases from V and 5 from J; bases not matched to a gene: 5. The CDR3 covers 13 residues. In the PCR, 60 Vbeta and 13 Jbeta primers were used. Clones were read by immunoSEQ multiplex PCR, and TCRdb kept only the in-frame ones, dropping some. The profile shows around 150,000 clones, roughly 80% of them singletons. The data belong to a study of cytomegalovirus exposure and HLA in healthy donors. Study-level background: Earlier findings included nearly 120 million unique TCR beta sequences obtained from 150 million to 200 million T cells.

Study-wide findings and caveats: With DRB1 most and HLA-C fewest, TCR association rates differed between HLA loci in a later analysis.

The chain has TRBV28 and TRBJ2-7; the match to TRBD2 covers 9 bases. The material sequenced was PBMCs. This TCR was sampled from a man in his forties or fifties in good health and CMV-seropositive. For the CDR3, the DNA is TGTGCCAGCAGGATGGCGGGAGGGCACGAGCAGTACTTC. As protein: CASRMAGGHEQYF.